This record covers a single TCR beta chain. Its matching antigen is unknown. PCR was performed using 60 Vbeta and 13 Jbeta primers. Data came from immunoSEQ multiplex PCR; TCRdb stores just in-frame clones and leaves some out. This table holds around 230,000 clones, 78% found once. The source of the sample is a study of cytomegalovirus exposure and HLA in healthy donors. General study results and limits: For most TCR sequences rarity was the rule, although some public TCRs occurred in many donors. Among TCR beta chains, those listed as cytomegalovirus-associated numbered some 160.

CDR1 KGHSH and CDR2 LQKENI come from the germline V gene. The length of the CDR3 is 16 residues. Trimming removed 2 bases from V and 2 bases from J, with 16 bases in between. The sample taken for sequencing was PBMCs. The chain carries TRBV18 and TRBJ2-7; a weak D match, TRBD2 (7 bases). This clonotype was obtained from a boy younger than 18 in good health and CMV-seronegative. In DNA form, the CDR3 reads TGTGCCAGCTCACCAAGGGGGGGGAGAGGGACCTACGAGCAGTACTTC. Translation: CASSPRGGRGTYEQYF.